This T cell receptor beta chain was identified in a study of T cells in Graves' hyperthyroidism and ophthalmopathy. As regards this clonotype: One end of the junction does not line up with germline, which may come from a read error.

RNA transcripts gave rise to amplified TCR beta CDR3 regions. Initially, a first-round RT-PCR of the TCR CDR3 employed the HTBI primer set. MiXCR, run by TCRdb on the multiplex PCR reads, gives a single entry per CDR3 protein. The table shows around 440,000 distinct CDR3 sequences, with more than 15% occurring only once. This receptor was identified in a woman aged 18-29 years with Graves' hyperthyroidism. Source material: blood.

The CDR3 bases are TGTGCCACCAGCGGAGAAACAGGGGGCGCACCCTACGAGCAGTACTTC. Amino acid sequence: CATSGETGGAPYEQYF. V usage is TRBV15 and J usage is TRBJ2-7, with TRBD1 identical over 9 bases. Looked up from germline, CDR1 is LNHNV and CDR2 is YYDKDF (reference sequence). This CDR3 is 16 amino acids long.